The rows below give T cell receptor beta chains drawn from one sample of a study of long-term antiretroviral therapy in people with HIV. The data were produced by immunoSEQ multiplex PCR, yet TCRdb's version contains in-frame clones alone and is incomplete. Counted here are tens of thousands of clones, roughly 90% occurring once; the ten biggest clones make up approximately 6%. Sequenced here: unsorted PBMCs, sampled 0.6 years after starting antiretroviral therapy. The source is a man aged 55 to 69 with HIV. Both conserved end residues are part of each CDR3. Each record gives: CDR3 length, V gene, clone size, J gene, D gene, CDR3 protein, CDR3 DNA. The D gene is left open where the match is weak. Where a row states a size, it is once, few, many or the class of an expanded clone; other rows omit it.

>15|TRBV5-8|.|TRBJ1-2|TRBD1
CASSLAGQGWNGYTF
TGTGCCAGCAGCTTGGCGGGACAGGGATGGAATGGCTACACCTTC
>14|TRBV12-1|.|TRBJ1-1|.
CASSFTYKDTEAFF
TGTGCCAGCAGCTTCACTTACAAGGACACTGAAGCTTTCTTT
>16|TRBV7-6|.|TRBJ2-5|.
CASSNGMGPSWETQYF
TGTGCCAGCAGCAACGGGATGGGGCCTTCCTGGGAGACCCAGTACTTC
>11|TRBV29-1|.|TRBJ1-2|.
CSVPDGYGYTF
TGCAGCGTCCCGGACGGTTATGGCTACACCTTC
>12|TRBV9|.|TRBJ2-1|.
CASSVSAGEQFF
TGTGCCAGCAGCGTATCAGCGGGTGAGCAGTTCTTC
>14|TRBV6-6|.|TRBJ1-1|.
CASIVVGENTEAFF
TGTGCCAGCATCGTCGTCGGGGAGAACACTGAAGCTTTCTTT
>13|TRBV30|.|TRBJ2-3|.
CAWKTPSTDTQYF
TGTGCCTGGAAGACACCTAGCACAGATACGCAGTATTTT
>14|TRBV5-6|.|TRBJ2-7|.
CASSLVLSGDEQYF
TGTGCCAGCAGCTTGGTGTTATCGGGGGACGAGCAGTACTTC
>13|TRBV30|.|TRBJ2-1|.
CAWSGSGGDEQFF
TGTGCCTGGAGTGGATCCGGGGGAGATGAGCAGTTCTTC
>13|TRBV2|.|TRBJ2-5|.
CASTEGISETQYF
TGTGCCAGCACGGAAGGGATTTCGGAGACCCAGTACTTC
>13|TRBV7-8|.|TRBJ2-1|TRBD2
CASGLAYYNEQFF
TGTGCCAGCGGACTAGCGTACTACAATGAGCAGTTCTTC
>16|TRBV27|.|TRBJ2-1|TRBD2
CASSLSPGLAYNEQFF
TGTGCCAGCAGTTTATCTCCGGGACTAGCTTACAATGAGCAGTTCTTC
>13|TRBV9|.|TRBJ2-1|.
CASGRDSRNEQFF
TGTGCCAGCGGGCGGGACTCCCGGAATGAGCAGTTCTTC
>12|TRBV25-1|.|TRBJ1-2|.
CASSEQAGFIDF
TGTGCCAGCAGTGAACAGGCCGGGTTTATCGACTTC
>17|TRBV7-6|.|TRBJ2-5|.
CASSLVPNTGGGETQYF
TGTGCCAGCAGCTTAGTCCCCAATACAGGGGGGGGAGAGACCCAGTACTTC
>16|TRBV15|.|TRBJ2-5|.
CATSRDGPVYQETQYF
TGTGCCACCAGCAGAGACGGGCCGGTCTACCAAGAGACCCAGTACTTC
>14|TRBV18|.|TRBJ2-3|.
CASSPAGPTDTQYF
TGTGCCAGCTCACCGGCGGGGCCAACAGATACGCAGTATTTT
>13|TRBV10-3|once|TRBJ2-1|.
CAISERLGPSVFF
TGTGCCATCAGTGAGAGGCTAGGGCCCAGCGTGTTCTTC
>13|TRBV10-2|.|TRBJ2-7|.
CASSEVSSYEQYF
TGCGCCAGCAGTGAGGTTAGCTCCTACGAGCAGTACTTC
>14|TRBV7-6|.|TRBJ2-7|.
CASSLRDIFYEQYF
TGTGCCAGCAGCTTAAGGGACATCTTCTACGAGCAGTACTTC
>14|TRBV15|.|TRBJ2-7|.
CATSRGGGEYEQYF
TGTGCCACCAGCAGAGGTGGCGGGGAATACGAGCAGTACTTC
>13|TRBV15|few|TRBJ1-6|.
CATSGQGASPLHF
TGTGCCACCAGTGGCCAGGGAGCGTCACCCCTCCACTTT
>13|TRBV7-3|.|TRBJ2-1|.
CASSLDRYNEQFF
TGTGCCAGCAGCTTAGACAGATACAATGAGCAGTTCTTC
>15|TRBV28|.|TRBJ2-1|TRBD2
CASSLPGGARNEQFF
TGTGCCAGCAGCCTTCCCGGGGGGGCGCGCAATGAGCAGTTCTTC
>14|TRBV27|.|TRBJ1-2|.
CASSLTGTENGYTF
TGTGCCAGCAGTTTAACCGGGACGGAAAATGGCTACACCTTC
>14|TRBV7-2|.|TRBJ2-5|.
CASSLLAGLETQYF
TGTGCCAGCAGCTTATTAGCAGGGTTGGAGACCCAGTACTTC
>17|TRBV19|.|TRBJ2-1|TRBD2
CASSIRTSGVSYNEQFF
TGTGCCAGTAGTATAAGGACTAGCGGGGTCTCCTACAATGAGCAGTTCTTC
>17|TRBV18|.|TRBJ1-1|TRBD1
CASSPREGGSFHTEAFF
TGTGCCAGCTCACCACGGGAAGGGGGCTCGTTTCACACTGAAGCTTTCTTT
>14|TRBV29-1|.|TRBJ2-1|TRBD2
CSVPRTSVYNEQFF
TGCAGCGTTCCTAGGACTAGCGTATACAATGAGCAGTTCTTC
>15|TRBV11-1|.|TRBJ1-1|TRBD1
CASSPRKGGISEAFF
TGTGCCAGCAGCCCGCGGAAAGGGGGCATCTCTGAAGCTTTCTTT
>14|TRBV28|few|TRBJ2-1|.
CASSFPTLFNEQFF
TGTGCCAGCAGTTTCCCCACCCTTTTTAATGAGCAGTTCTTC
>15|TRBV2|.|TRBJ1-5|TRBD1
CASSRGGQGNQPQHF
TGTGCCAGCAGCCGAGGGGGACAGGGGAATCAGCCCCAGCATTTT
>15|TRBV6-5|.|TRBJ2-2|TRBD1
CASSYRDRGFGELFF
TGTGCCAGCAGTTACCGCGACAGGGGGTTCGGGGAGCTGTTTTTT
>13|TRBV6-5|.|TRBJ2-7|.
CASRSSGSYEQYF
TGTGCCAGCAGGTCGTCTGGCTCCTACGAGCAGTACTTC
>13|TRBV5-4|.|TRBJ2-3|.
CASRDSGGDTQYF
TGTGCCAGCCGGGACTCAGGCGGAGATACGCAGTATTTT
>13|TRBV19|.|TRBJ2-3|.
CASSHPSVDTQYF
TGTGCCAGTAGTCACCCCAGCGTTGATACGCAGTATTTT
>14|TRBV27|.|TRBJ1-5|.
CASSFRGGGQPQHF
TGTGCCAGCAGTTTTAGGGGGGGAGGTCAGCCCCAGCATTTT
>15|TRBV5-6|few|TRBJ2-7|.
CASIVWTTLSGEQYF
TGTGCCAGCATAGTGTGGACAACCCTCTCTGGTGAGCAGTACTTC
>13|TRBV27|few|TRBJ2-1|.
CASSYTGPDEQFF
TGTGCCAGCAGTTATACAGGGCCCGATGAGCAGTTCTTC
>16|TRBV6-5|.|TRBJ1-4|.
CASSSSRAGINEKLFF
TGTGCCAGCAGTTCTTCCCGGGCAGGGATTAATGAAAAACTGTTTTTT
>14|TRBV30|.|TRBJ2-1|TRBD2
CAWSGTSGVNEQFF
TGTGCCTGGAGTGGGACTAGCGGGGTGAATGAGCAGTTCTTC
>12|TRBV7-2|.|TRBJ2-3|.
CASSPLANTQYF
TGTGCCAGCAGCCCCCTCGCAAATACGCAGTATTTT
>14|TRBV9|.|TRBJ1-5|.
CASSVDYSNQPQHF
TGTGCCAGCAGCGTAGATTATAGCAATCAGCCCCAGCATTTT
>16|TRBV5-1|.|TRBJ1-4|TRBD1
CASSYLGQEGNEKLFF
TGCGCCAGCAGCTATCTTGGACAGGAGGGAAATGAAAAACTGTTTTTT
>10|TRBV2|.|TRBJ2-2|.
CASWAGELFF
TGTGCCAGCTGGGCCGGGGAGCTGTTTTTT
>15|TRBV30|.|TRBJ2-1|TRBD1
CAWSGRTGDYNEQFF
TGTGCCTGGAGTGGGAGGACAGGGGACTACAATGAGCAGTTCTTC
>17|TRBV7-6|.|TRBJ1-4|TRBD1
CASSLALTGTGGEKLFF
TGTGCCAGCAGCTTAGCCCTCACCGGGACAGGGGGTGAAAAACTGTTTTTT